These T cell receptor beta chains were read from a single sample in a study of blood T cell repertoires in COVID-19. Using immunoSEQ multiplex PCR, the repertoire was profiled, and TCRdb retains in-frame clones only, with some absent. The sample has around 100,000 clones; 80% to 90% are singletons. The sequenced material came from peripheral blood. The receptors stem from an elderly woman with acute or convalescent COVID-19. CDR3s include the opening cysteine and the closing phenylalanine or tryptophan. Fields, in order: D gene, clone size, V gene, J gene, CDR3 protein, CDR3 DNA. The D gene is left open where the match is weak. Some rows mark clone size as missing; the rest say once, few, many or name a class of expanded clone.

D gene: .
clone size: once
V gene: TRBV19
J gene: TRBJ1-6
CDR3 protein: CASSTRQDYNSPLHF
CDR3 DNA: TGTGCCAGTAGTACCCGACAGGACTATAATTCACCCCTCCACTTT

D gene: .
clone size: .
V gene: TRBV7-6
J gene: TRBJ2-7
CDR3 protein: CASSSRQKYEQYF
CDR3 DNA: TGTGCCAGCAGCAGCAGACAGAAATACGAGCAGTACTTC

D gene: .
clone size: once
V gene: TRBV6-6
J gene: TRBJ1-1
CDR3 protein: CASSAGSEAFF
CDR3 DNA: TGTGCCAGCAGCGCCGGGTCTGAAGCTTTCTTT

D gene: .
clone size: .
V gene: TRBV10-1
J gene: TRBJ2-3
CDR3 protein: CVDREWPTDTQYF
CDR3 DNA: TGCGTTGACCGGGAGTGGCCCACAGATACGCAGTATTTT

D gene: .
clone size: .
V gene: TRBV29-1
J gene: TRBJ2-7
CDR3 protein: CSVLKLQDTSYEQYF
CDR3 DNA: TGCAGCGTGCTCAAACTCCAGGACACCTCCTACGAGCAGTACTTC

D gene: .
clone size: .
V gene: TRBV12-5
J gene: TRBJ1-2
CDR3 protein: CASGFLLLGSPYGYTF
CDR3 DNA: TGTGCTAGTGGTTTCCTCCTTTTGGGCTCTCCCTATGGCTACACCTTC

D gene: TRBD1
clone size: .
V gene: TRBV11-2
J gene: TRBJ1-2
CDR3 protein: CASSPGQNYGYTF
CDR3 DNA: TGTGCCAGCAGCCCGGGACAGAACTATGGCTACACCTTC

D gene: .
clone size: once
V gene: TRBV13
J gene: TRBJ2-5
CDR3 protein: CASSLRGVGGTNQETQYF
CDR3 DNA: TGTGCCAGCAGCTTAAGGGGTGTGGGGGGGACAAATCAAGAGACCCAGTACTTC

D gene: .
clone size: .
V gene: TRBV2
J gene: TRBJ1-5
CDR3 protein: CAGAVYSNQPQHF
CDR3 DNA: TGTGCCGGGGCGGTTTATAGCAATCAGCCCCAGCATTTT

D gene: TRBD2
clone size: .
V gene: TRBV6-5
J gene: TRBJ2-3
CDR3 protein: CASTSGSGNTQYF
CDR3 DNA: TGTGCCAGCACTAGCGGGAGTGGGAATACGCAGTATTTT

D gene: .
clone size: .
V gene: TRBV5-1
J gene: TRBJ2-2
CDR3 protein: CASSLLPGSNTGELFF
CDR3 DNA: TGCGCCAGCAGCTTGCTTCCGGGATCGAACACCGGGGAGCTGTTTTTT

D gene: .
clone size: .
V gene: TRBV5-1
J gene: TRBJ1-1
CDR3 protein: CASSLDSSRGTEAFF
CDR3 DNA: TGCGCCAGCAGCCTGGATTCTTCCCGGGGGACTGAAGCTTTCTTT

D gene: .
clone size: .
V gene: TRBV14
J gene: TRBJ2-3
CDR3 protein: CASSWGGGTDTQYF
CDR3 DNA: TGTGCCAGCAGCTGGGGGGGCGGGACAGATACGCAGTATTTT

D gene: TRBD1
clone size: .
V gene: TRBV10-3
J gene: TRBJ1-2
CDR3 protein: CAIREGQAGFYGYTF
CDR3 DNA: TGTGCCATCAGAGAGGGACAGGCGGGTTTCTATGGCTACACCTTC